These 27 T cell receptor beta chains came from one sample sequenced in a study of blood T cell repertoires in COVID-19. Using immunoSEQ multiplex PCR, the repertoire was profiled, and TCRdb retains in-frame clones only, with some absent. Seen here are 250,000 to 300,000 clones, approximately 88% observed once, and the top ten hold approximately 1%. Sequenced input: PBMCs or T cells enriched from blood (not recorded which). The receptors were gathered from a woman younger than 45 who had recovered from COVID-19.

The genes are TRBV2 and TRBJ2-3, with TRBD2 identical over 13 bases. CDR3 length equals 14 residues. CDR1 and CDR2 from the germline V gene are SNHLY and FYNNEI. V shed 6 bases and J 7 bases; nucleotides not matched to a gene: 4. The CDR3 loop is CASSGTSGTNTQYF. The CDR3 DNA reads as TGTGCCAGCAGCGGGACTAGCGGGACGAATACGCAGTATTTT.

Regarding this clone: At the DNA level, this CDR3 is encoded by other sequences in the same sample as well. This sequence joins TRBV30 and TRBJ1-1; D remains unclear. Trimming took off 3 bases at V and 2 bases at J, with 7 bases between the two ends. CDR1 GTSNPN and CDR2 SVGIG come from the germline V gene (reference sequence). The CDR3 extends over 12 amino acids. The CDR3 bases are TGTGCCTGGAGCGATGGCAACACTGAAGCTTTCTTT. This codes for CAWSDGNTEAFF. The whole variable domain, remainder taken from reference TRBV30 and TRBJ1-1, is SQTIHQWPATLVQPVGSPLSLECTVEGTSNPNLYWYRQAAGRGLQLLFYSVGIGQISSEVPQNLSASRPQDRQFILSSKKLLLSDSGFYLCAWSDGNTEAFFGQGTRLTVV.

V usage is TRBV10-3 and J usage is TRBJ2-7, with 7 bases that match TRBD1. Germline V gives CDR1 ENHRY, CDR2 SYGVKD. Trimming cost V 4 bases and J 1 base; bases outside gene matches: 7. CDR3 length: 15 amino acids. The CDR3 is CAISGRGTESYEQYF. For the CDR3, the DNA is TGTGCCATCAGTGGTAGGGGGACAGAATCCTACGAGCAGTACTTC.

The V call is TRBV24-1, the J call TRBJ2-2; tentative D call: TRBD2 (5 bases). Trimming removed 4 bases at V and 6 bases at J, with 17 bases between. The germline V gene encodes CDR1 KGHDR and CDR2 SFDVKD. The CDR3 is made up of 16 amino acids. The CDR3 bases are TGTGCCACCAGTGACCCAATGTCGGAGGCGGCCGGGGAGCTGTTTTTT. Translation gives CATSDPMSEAAGELFF.

V and J are TRBV6-2 or TRBV6-3 and TRBJ2-2, with D perhaps matching TRBD2 (5 bases). The V end was cut by 2 bases, the J end by 7 bases, with 11 bases between. In germline, CDR1 is MNHEY, CDR2 SVGEGT. The CDR3 is 14 amino acids. CDR3 in DNA: TGTGCCAGCAGTTACGCGACTATCGGCGGGGAGCTGTTTTTT. Residues: CASSYATIGGELFF.

The CDR3 reads CAISVTGTGSTDTQYF. In DNA, the CDR3 is TGTGCCATCAGTGTTACCGGGACAGGGAGCACAGATACGCAGTATTTT. V gene TRBV10-3 combines with J gene TRBJ2-3, with 9 nucleotides matching TRBD1. This CDR3 spans 16 amino acids. Germline loops: CDR1 ENHRY, CDR2 SYGVKD. Trimming removed 4 bases from V and 0 bases from J; junction bases left unmatched: 5.

The V call is TRBV6-5, the J call TRBJ2-7, with 10 nucleotides matching TRBD1. This CDR3 is built from 15 residues. The germline V gene has CDR1 MNHEY and CDR2 SVGAGI. The junction had 11 bases not matched to a gene; V was cut back by 6 bases and J by 6 bases. CDR3 protein: CASRKGDRGNREQYF. The CDR3 coding sequence is TGTGCCAGCAGGAAGGGGGACAGGGGTAACCGCGAGCAGTACTTC.

The chain has TRBV19 and TRBJ1-2; 7 nucleotides line up with TRBD1. This CDR3 is 13 amino acids long. Germline CDR1 and CDR2: LNHDA and SQIVND (reference sequence). V shed 10 bases, J shed 7 bases, and the junction held 12 bases outside the gene matches. This chain's CDR3 is CATTGSPRFGYTF. CDR3 sequence (DNA): TGTGCCACGACAGGGTCGCCCCGTTTTGGCTACACCTTC.

The V call is TRBV24-1, the J call TRBJ1-2, with a weak D call TRBD1 (5 bases). V lost 3 bases, J lost 8 bases, and 12 bases lay in between. The length of the CDR3 is 13 residues. CDR1 is KGHDR, CDR2 SFDVKD, per germline. CDR3 in amino acids: CATSDPGGRGYTF. Written as DNA, the CDR3 is TGTGCCACCAGTGATCCGGGGGGTAGGGGCTACACCTTC.

This chain links TRBV18 with TRBJ1-2; TRBD1 agrees at 8 bases. The CDR3 has 16 amino acids. V was clipped by 1 base and J by 4 bases; unmatched bases: 8. The germline gives CDR1 KGHSH, CDR2 LQKENI. The CDR3 nucleotides read TGTGCCAGCTCACCACGCTCGGACAGGGAAGGCTATGGCTACACCTTC. This gives the protein CASSPRSDREGYGYTF.

In the case of this clone: This sample also contains other DNA sequences that code for the same CDR3. The chain links TRBV27 to TRBJ2-3, with 9 bases matching TRBD2. The CDR3 loop spans 15 amino acids. J lost 3 bases, V lost 2 bases, and 3 bases had no gene match. Germline V CDR1 and CDR2: MNHEY, SMNVEV (reference sequence). CDR3 in amino acids: CASSLGGRVTDTQYF. The CDR3 nucleotides read TGTGCCAGCAGTTTAGGCGGGAGGGTGACAGATACGCAGTATTTT.

This chain connects TRBV5-1 to TRBJ1-6, with 7 nucleotides matching TRBD1. There are 13 residues in the CDR3. In germline, CDR1 is SGHRS, CDR2 YFSETQ. V dropped 4 bases and J dropped 8; count of bases not matched to a gene: 3. The CDR3 spells CASSLDRDSPLHF. The CDR3 DNA is TGCGCCAGCAGCCTCGACAGGGATTCACCCCTCCACTTT.

The chain has TRBV28 and TRBJ1-2, with a possible D match to TRBD1 (5 bases). The V end was cut by 5 bases, the J end by 7 bases, with 20 bases between. The CDR3 runs 15 residues. The germline V gene has CDR1 MDHEN and CDR2 SYDVKM. The CDR3 nucleotides are TGTGCCAGCAGTCTCGTCCGGGGGGGGTCCAGTGGCTACACCTTC. Protein product: CASSLVRGGSSGYTF.

The chain is built from TRBV7-9 and TRBJ1-6; maybe TRBD1 (5 bases). V was trimmed by 6 bases and J by 10 bases, leaving 19 bases between them. Germline CDR1 reads SEHNR; CDR2 reads FQNEAQ (reference sequence). The CDR3 totals 15 residues. The DNA for the CDR3 is TGTGCCAGCAGAGCCTCGGGCAGGGTAGACTCACCCCTCCACTTT. It yields the protein CASRASGRVDSPLHF.

The V and J genes are TRBV2 and TRBJ1-5; D remains unclear. Germline V lookup: CDR1 SNHLY, CDR2 FYNNEI. The V end was cut by 7 bases, the J end by 0 bases, with 10 bases between. The CDR3 has 14 residues. The CDR3 DNA follows: TGTGCCAGCAATGGGCCCTATAGCAATCAGCCCCAGCATTTT. Its translation is CASNGPYSNQPQHF.

V usage is TRBV27 and J usage is TRBJ1-2, with 11 bases matching TRBD1. Germline assignment: CDR1 MNHEY and CDR2 SMNVEV (reference sequence). V gave up 6 bases and J gave up 6 bases; unmatched junction bases: 18. The CDR3 is 18 residues long. The CDR3 nucleotides are TGTGCCAGCAGCGAACAGGCGGACAGGGGGCGACGGCTGCATGGCTACACCTTC. Encoded protein: CASSEQADRGRRLHGYTF.

The sample holds a few counts of this clone. The chain combines TRBV28 with TRBJ1-1, with unresolved D. CDR3 size: 15 residues. Deletions cut 2 bases from V and 0 bases from J, with 10 bases between. The V gene's germline CDR1 is MDHEN and CDR2 SYDVKM. The CDR3 loop is CASSLLTVMNTEAFF. The CDR3 DNA reads TGTGCCAGCAGTTTACTAACAGTTATGAACACTGAAGCTTTCTTT.

The chain has TRBV7-2 and TRBJ1-1, with D tentatively TRBD1 (5 bases). The germline V gene encodes CDR1 SGHTA and CDR2 FQGNSA. The CDR3 contains 13 residues. Trimming took 2 bases from V and 7 from J, leaving 11 bases between them. The CDR3 reads CASSLIRAVEAFF. Here the CDR3 DNA reads TGTGCCAGCAGCTTAATCAGGGCAGTTGAAGCTTTCTTT.

This clone came up a few times. The chain has TRBV6-7 and TRBJ1-5, with unresolved D. TRBV6-7 belongs to the ORF category, with a function that is uncertain. This CDR3 is built from 14 residues. With 10 bases removed from V and 2 bases from J, the gap between germline ends came to 15 bases. The CDR3 loop reads CAISPGYGNQPQHF. CDR3 DNA sequence: TGTGCCATTTCCCCGGGATATGGCAATCAGCCCCAGCATTTT.

The rearrangement uses TRBV7-8 and TRBJ2-7; a possible D gene is TRBD1 (5 bases). CDR1 and CDR2 (germline): SGHVS, FQNEAQ. V was trimmed by 4 bases and J by 0 bases, leaving 16 bases between them. The CDR3 extends over 16 amino acids. The CDR3 bases are TGTGCCAGCAGCTCTGCGCAGGGTGCACGCTCCTACGAGCAGTACTTC. Amino acids: CASSSAQGARSYEQYF.

V gene TRBV28 combines with J gene TRBJ1-3; unclear D gene. Per the germline V gene, CDR1 is MDHEN and CDR2 is SYDVKM. Deletions cut 11 bases from V and 4 bases from J, with 15 bases between. This CDR3 spans 13 amino acids. CDR3 in amino acids: CAGRREAGNTIYF. Here the CDR3 DNA reads TGTGCCGGGAGAAGGGAAGCAGGAAACACCATATATTTT. Together with reference TRBV28 and TRBJ1-3, the CDR3 gives the full variable domain: DVKVTQSSRYLVKRTGEKVFLECVQDMDHENMFWYRQDPGLGLRLIYFSYDVKMKEKGDIPEGYSVSREKKERFSLILESASTNQTSMYLCAGRREAGNTIYFGEGSWLTVV.

V is TRBV7-2 and J is TRBJ2-7; 10 bases line up with TRBD2. This CDR3 region has 18 residues. The germline V gene encodes CDR1 SGHTA and CDR2 FQGNSA. The J segment lost 5 bases and the V segment lost 0 bases, leaving 13 bases of the junction unmatched. Here the CDR3 reads CASSLAGLLAGAPHEQYF. In DNA form, the CDR3 reads TGTGCCAGCAGCTTAGCTGGGCTTCTAGCGGGAGCACCCCACGAGCAGTACTTC.

The CDR3 nucleotides are TGTGCCAGCAGATCTGGGACAGGGGATACCGGGGAGCTGTTTTTT. Amino acid sequence: CASRSGTGDTGELFF. This chain links TRBV19 with TRBJ2-2; 10 bases match TRBD1. V was pared by 9 bases and J by 5 bases, with 9 bases of the junction left unmatched. CDR3 length: 15 amino acids. Per germline, CDR1 LNHDA and CDR2 SQIVND (reference sequence).

The chain recombines TRBV7-2 with TRBJ1-1; D might be TRBD1 (5 bases). Looked up from germline, CDR1 is SGHTA and CDR2 is FQGNSA. Trimming removed 1 base from V and 6 bases from J, with 12 bases in between. The CDR3 has 14 amino acids. This CDR3 reads CASSLVGRGAEAFF. CDR3 DNA sequence: TGTGCCAGCAGCTTAGTAGGGAGGGGCGCTGAAGCTTTCTTT. The whole variable domain, filled in from reference TRBV7-2 and TRBJ1-1, reads GAGVSQSPSNKVTEKGKDVELRCDPISGHTALYWYRQSLGQGLEFLIYFQGNSAPDKSGLPSDRFSAERTGGSVSTLTIQRTQQEDSAVYLCASSLVGRGAEAFFGQGTRLTVV.

V and J are TRBV4-1 and TRBJ2-3; 9 bases map to TRBD2. CDR1 is MGHRA, CDR2 YSYEKL, per germline. The CDR3 is 17 residues long. V trimming: 1 base; J trimming: 3 bases; junction bases outside the gene matches: 8. The CDR3 nucleotides are TGCGCCAGCAGCCAAGGATTTGGGACTAGCTTAACAGATACGCAGTATTTT. Translation: CASSQGFGTSLTDTQYF.

V is TRBV9 and J is TRBJ2-1; D is unclear. The CDR3 runs 13 residues. Trimming shortened V by 4 bases and J by 3 bases, and 8 bases separated the two germline ends. Germline V gene lookup returns CDR1 SGDLS and CDR2 YYNGEE. The CDR3 protein is CASSHDNYNEQFF. The CDR3 DNA reads as TGTGCCAGCAGCCATGACAACTACAATGAGCAGTTCTTC.

This chain uses TRBV6-5 with TRBJ1-1, with D perhaps TRBD1 (5 bases). The germline V gene has CDR1 MNHEY and CDR2 SVGAGI. Trimming took 5 bases from V and 0 from J, leaving 13 bases between them. The CDR3 length is 15 residues. CDR3 in amino acids: CASSPLGHMNTEAFF. The CDR3 DNA follows: TGTGCCAGCAGTCCGCTCGGACATATGAACACTGAAGCTTTCTTT.